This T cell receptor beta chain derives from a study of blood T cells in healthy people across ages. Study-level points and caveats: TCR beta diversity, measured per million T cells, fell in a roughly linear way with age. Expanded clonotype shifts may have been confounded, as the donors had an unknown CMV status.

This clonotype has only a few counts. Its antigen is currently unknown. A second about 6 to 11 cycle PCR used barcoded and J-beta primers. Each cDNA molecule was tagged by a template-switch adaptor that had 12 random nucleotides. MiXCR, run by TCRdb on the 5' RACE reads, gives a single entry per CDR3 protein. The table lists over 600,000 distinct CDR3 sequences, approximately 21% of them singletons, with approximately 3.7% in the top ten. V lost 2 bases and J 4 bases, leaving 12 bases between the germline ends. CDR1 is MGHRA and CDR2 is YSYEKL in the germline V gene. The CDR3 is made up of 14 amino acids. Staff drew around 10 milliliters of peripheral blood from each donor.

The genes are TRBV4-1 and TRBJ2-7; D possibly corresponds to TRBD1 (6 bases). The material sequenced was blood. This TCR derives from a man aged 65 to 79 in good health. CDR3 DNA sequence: TGCGCCAGCAGCCAAAGAGCCAGGGGTTACGAGCAGTACTTC. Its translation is CASSQRARGYEQYF.